Listed below are T cell receptor beta chains from one sample, sequenced in a study of blood T cell repertoires in COVID-19. Sequenced by immunoSEQ multiplex PCR; TCRdb stores in-frame clones only, minus some. The sample holds 300,000 or so clones; about nine tenths are singletons and the top ten take 5.5% to 8%. Sequencing was performed on peripheral blood. These receptors came from a woman aged 30 to 39 who had recovered from COVID-19. The CDR3 runs from the conserved cysteine through the conserved F or W. A D gene is named only where the DNA matches it firmly. The size entry is marked missing in some rows and otherwise reads once, few, many or a size class.

CASRLHGASTGELFF,TGTGCCAGCAGATTACATGGGGCGTCTACCGGGGAGCTGTTTTTT,TRBJ2-2,TRBV7-6,15,-,-
CATSAQAGVQETQYF,TGTGCCACCAGCGCCCAAGCGGGTGTACAAGAGACCCAGTACTTC,TRBJ2-5,TRBV15,15,-,-
CASSPTGYPYEQYF,TGCGCCAGCAGCCCGACAGGTTACCCCTACGAGCAGTACTTC,TRBJ2-7,TRBV4-3,14,-,-
CASSLRVGRGTDTQYF,TGTGCCAGCAGCTTAAGAGTCGGCAGGGGTACAGATACGCAGTATTTT,TRBJ2-3,TRBV7-2,16,-,few
CASSLWGGSNYGYTF,TGTGCCAGCAGTTTGTGGGGAGGTTCTAACTATGGCTACACCTTC,TRBJ1-2,TRBV28,15,-,-
CASRAETGIISPLHF,TGTGCCAGCAGGGCCGAGACAGGAATCATTTCACCCCTCCACTTT,TRBJ1-6,TRBV2,15,-,-
CAWSELAGGRGGELFF,TGTGCCTGGAGTGAACTAGCGGGGGGGCGAGGCGGGGAGCTGTTTTTT,TRBJ2-2,TRBV30,16,TRBD2,-
CASSEQGAGNIQYF,TGTGCCAGCAGCGAACAGGGGGCAGGAAACATTCAGTACTTC,TRBJ2-4,TRBV7-2,14,TRBD1,-
CASSSEDTGELFF,TGTGCCAGCAGTAGTGAGGACACCGGGGAGCTGTTTTTT,TRBJ2-2,TRBV12-3/TRBV12-4,13,-,-
CASSLTSVGGETQYF,TGTGCCAGCAGCTTAACGTCGGTAGGGGGAGAGACCCAGTACTTC,TRBJ2-5,TRBV7-3,15,-,once
CASSRTRETSYGYTF,TGTGCCAGCAGTCGGACCAGGGAAACGAGCTATGGCTACACCTTC,TRBJ1-2,TRBV28,15,-,-
CASSPRDRGRDEAFF,TGTGCCAGTAGCCCCCGGGACAGGGGGCGCGATGAAGCTTTCTTT,TRBJ1-1,TRBV19,15,TRBD1,-
CASSLAELGQLYEQYF,TGTGCCAGCAGCTTAGCTGAGTTGGGACAGCTTTACGAGCAGTACTTC,TRBJ2-7,TRBV7-9,16,TRBD1,few
CASSQGQGRGETQYF,TGCGCCAGCAGCCAGGGACAGGGAAGGGGAGAGACCCAGTACTTC,TRBJ2-5,TRBV5-1,15,TRBD1,-